Presented here are 13 T cell receptor beta chains from one specimen sequenced in a study of T cell repertoires in cytomegalovirus infection. TCRdb redid the calling of the reads with MiXCR, one entry per CDR3 protein. The data contain a few hundred thousand distinct CDR3 sequences, approximately 42% of them singletons. The antigens these receptors bind are not known. The sequenced sample was cultured PBMCs, obtained from culture after CMV antigen stimulation. All receptors derive from a human donor in good health (CMV status not recorded). Some clones in this sample may be carry-over from other donors' samples.

The rearrangement joins TRBV6-8 to TRBJ2-3; weak D call: TRBD2 (6 bases). Germline assignment: CDR1 MNHGY and CDR2 SAAAGT. CDR3 length equals 16 residues. With 2 bases removed from V and 6 bases from J, the gap between germline ends came to 18 bases. CDR3 nucleotide sequence: TGTGCCAGCAGTTACGTCGGGACTCCTGGGAGGGATACGCAGTATTTT. Its protein product is CASSYVGTPGRDTQYF.

This clonotype has only a few counts. V is TRBV28 and J is TRBJ2-7; D perhaps matches TRBD2 (6 bases). Germline CDR1 reads MDHEN; CDR2 reads SYDVKM. The V gene lost 6 bases and the J gene lost 2 bases, with 17 bases spanning the gap. This CDR3 is 15 amino acids long. The CDR3 reads CASRYRGTAAYEQYF. For the CDR3, the DNA is TGTGCCAGCAGATACCGCGGGACCGCCGCCTACGAGCAGTACTTC. Drawing the rest from reference TRBV28 and TRBJ2-7, the complete variable domain is DVKVTQSSRYLVKRTGEKVFLECVQDMDHENMFWYRQDPGLGLRLIYFSYDVKMKEKGDIPEGYSVSREKKERFSLILESASTNQTSMYLCASRYRGTAAYEQYFGPGTRLTVT.

In DNA form, the CDR3 reads TGTGCCAGCAGTGAAGTCGACTCTGGAAACACCATATATTTT. This sequence encodes CASSEVDSGNTIYF. The rearrangement uses TRBV25-1 and TRBJ1-3; no definite D call. Between the trimmed V and J ends, which lost 2 bases and 0 bases, there was a span of 5 bases. This CDR3 region has 14 residues. Germline lookup yields CDR1 MGHDK and CDR2 SYGVNS.

This chain links TRBV7-4 with TRBJ1-1; tentatively, D is TRBD1 (5 bases). Trimming left V 2 bases short and J 1 base short, with 11 bases between. Germline values: CDR1 SGHVT, CDR2 SQSDAQ. The CDR3 consists of 15 residues. CDR3 in amino acids: CASSLIGGGNTEAFF. Written as DNA, the CDR3 is TGTGCCAGCAGCTTAATTGGGGGAGGGAACACTGAAGCTTTCTTT.

The V call is TRBV20-1, the J call TRBJ2-2, with 10 bases aligning to TRBD2. The CDR3 is 15 amino acids. Germline values: CDR1 DFQATT, CDR2 SNEGSKA (reference sequence). V shed 4 bases and J 1 base; nucleotides not matched to a gene: 3. The CDR3 reads CSAKASGGNTGELFF. CDR3 DNA: TGCAGTGCTAAGGCTAGCGGGGGGAACACCGGGGAGCTGTTTTTT.

The chain has TRBV18 and TRBJ1-3; the D gene is possibly TRBD1 (6 bases). V was pared by 3 bases and J by 2 bases, with 8 bases between. This CDR3 comprises 14 residues. The germline V gene encodes CDR1 KGHSH and CDR2 LQKENI. CDR3 region: CASSPGAPGNTIYF. The CDR3 DNA reads as TGTGCCAGCTCACCGGGGGCGCCTGGAAACACCATATATTTT.

The CDR3 is CASSLEPGAEQFF. CDR3 coding DNA: TGTGCCAGCAGCTTAGAGCCGGGAGCAGAGCAGTTCTTC. The rearrangement uses TRBV7-7 and TRBJ2-1; possible D gene TRBD2, 6 bases. Looked up from germline, CDR1 is SSHAT and CDR2 is FNYEAQ (reference sequence). This CDR3 is 13 amino acids long. Deletions cut 1 base from V and 10 bases from J, with 11 bases between.

This clonotype has a handful of counts. This rearrangement joins TRBV27 to TRBJ2-5; possibly TRBD1 or TRBD2 for D (5 bases each). Germline V gene sequence: CDR1 MNHEY, CDR2 SMNVEV (reference sequence). The CDR3 is 15 amino acids. V lost 6 bases, J lost 2 bases, and 16 bases lay in between. CDR3 sequence reads: CASSQNWGWQETQYF. The CDR3 nucleotides read TGTGCCAGCAGCCAAAATTGGGGGTGGCAAGAGACCCAGTACTTC.

This clonotype was picked up a small number of times. The chain links TRBV29-1 to TRBJ2-7; D perhaps matches TRBD2 (6 bases). V dropped 4 bases and J dropped 6 bases, with 13 bases sitting between them. This CDR3 contains 12 residues. Per germline, CDR1 SQVTM and CDR2 ANQGSEA. CDR3 in amino acids: CSVAGGIGEQYF. CDR3 nucleotides: TGCAGCGTTGCTGGCGGGATAGGCGAGCAGTACTTC.

V is TRBV7-2 and J is TRBJ2-3, with 11 bases aligning to TRBD2. Trimming took 5 bases from V and 4 from J; bases not matched to a gene: 5. Germline CDR1 SGHTA, CDR2 FQGNSA. The CDR3 length is 15 residues. CDR3 amino acids: CASSILAGVADTQYF. For the CDR3, the DNA is TGTGCCAGCAGCATACTAGCGGGGGTCGCAGATACGCAGTATTTT.

This sequence joins TRBV19 and TRBJ1-2; D is perhaps TRBD1 (6 bases). Trimming cost V 5 bases and J 6 bases, with 19 bases left between them. Germline CDR1 LNHDA, CDR2 SQIVND (reference sequence). The CDR3 has 15 residues. The CDR3 nucleotides are TGTGCCAGTAGTGCCCGGCAGGGGCGGGTTGATGGCTACACCTTC. Translating gives CASSARQGRVDGYTF.

The genes are TRBV7-6 and TRBJ2-5; perhaps TRBD1 as D (5 bases). The V end lost 0 bases, the J end lost 4 bases, and 12 bases lay between the germline ends. Germline CDR1 is SGHVS and CDR2 is FNYEAQ. The CDR3 runs 15 residues. The CDR3 DNA sequence: TGTGCCAGCAGCTTAGCGCCCGCCCAGGGAGAGACCCAGTACTTC. The encoded protein is CASSLAPAQGETQYF.

In its sample, this clonotype was seen a few times. The V gene is TRBV7-2, the J gene TRBJ2-2, with TRBD2 matching over 7 bases. This CDR3 spans 17 amino acids. The germline gives CDR1 SGHTA, CDR2 FQGNSA. The junction had 9 bases not matched to a gene; V was cut back by 4 bases and J by 1 base. The DNA of the CDR3 is TGTGCCAGCAGCTATATGCACGGACTAGAGAACACCGGGGAGCTGTTTTTT. Encoded protein: CASSYMHGLENTGELFF.